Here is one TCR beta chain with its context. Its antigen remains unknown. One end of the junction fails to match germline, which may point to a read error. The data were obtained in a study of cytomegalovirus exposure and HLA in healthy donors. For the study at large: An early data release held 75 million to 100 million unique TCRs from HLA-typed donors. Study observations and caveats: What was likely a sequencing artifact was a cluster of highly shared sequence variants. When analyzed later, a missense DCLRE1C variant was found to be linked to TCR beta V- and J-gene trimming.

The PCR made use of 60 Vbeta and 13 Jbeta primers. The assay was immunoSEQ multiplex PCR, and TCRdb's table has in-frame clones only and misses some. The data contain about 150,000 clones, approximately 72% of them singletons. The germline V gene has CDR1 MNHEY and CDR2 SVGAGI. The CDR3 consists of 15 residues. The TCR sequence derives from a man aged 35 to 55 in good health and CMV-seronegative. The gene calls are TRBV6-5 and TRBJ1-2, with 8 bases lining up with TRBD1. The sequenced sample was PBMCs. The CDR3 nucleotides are TGTGCCAGCAGTTACTTTGACAGGGGAAACTATGGCTACCCCTTC. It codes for CASSYFDRGNYGYPF.